The entry below gives a single T cell receptor beta chain sequence along with its context. Its antigen is still unknown. The data belong to a study of siplizumab effects on memory and regulatory T cells. This CDR3 spans 11 amino acids. Germline assignment: CDR1 MNHNY and CDR2 SVGAGI (reference sequence). Trimming took 9 bases from V and 0 from J, leaving 2 bases between them. General observations from the study: Alloreactive sequences traceable to unstimulated CD4+ memory cells declined significantly under siplizumab.

Sequencing was performed with immunoSEQ multiplex PCR; in TCRdb, only in-frame clones are kept and a portion is missing. Of approximately 120,000 clones in the sample, just over 90% were seen once. This rearrangement joins TRBV6-6 to TRBJ2-2; D gene ambiguous. The sequence derives from a human donor in good health. Sequencing was performed on Tregs sorted from blood. The CDR3 DNA is TGTGCCAGTGCGAACACCGGGGAGCTGTTTTTT. It is translated as CASANTGELFF.